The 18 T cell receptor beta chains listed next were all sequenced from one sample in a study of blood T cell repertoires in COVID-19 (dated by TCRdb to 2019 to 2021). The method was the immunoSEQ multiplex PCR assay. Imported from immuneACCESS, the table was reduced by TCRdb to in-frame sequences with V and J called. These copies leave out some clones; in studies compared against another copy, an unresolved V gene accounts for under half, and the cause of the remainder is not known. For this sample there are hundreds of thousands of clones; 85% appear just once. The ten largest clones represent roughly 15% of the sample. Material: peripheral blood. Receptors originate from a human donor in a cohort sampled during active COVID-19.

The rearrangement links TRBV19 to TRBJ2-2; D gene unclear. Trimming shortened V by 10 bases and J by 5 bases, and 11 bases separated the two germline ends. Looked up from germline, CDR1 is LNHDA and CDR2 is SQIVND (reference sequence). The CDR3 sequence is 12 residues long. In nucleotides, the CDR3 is TGTGCCACCTTAGAGGCTACCGGGGAGCTGTTTTTT. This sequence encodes CATLEATGELFF.

The CDR3: CASSEPAGGLDIQYF. CDR3 in DNA: TGTGCCAGCAGCGAACCTGCGGGAGGGCTAGACATTCAGTACTTC. The chain couples TRBV6-2 or TRBV6-3 to TRBJ2-4; 9 bases are a match to TRBD2. This CDR3 comprises 15 residues. Per the germline V gene, CDR1 is MNHEY and CDR2 is SVGEGT. Germline trimming cut 6 bases from V and 8 bases from J; bases unmatched to any gene: 11.

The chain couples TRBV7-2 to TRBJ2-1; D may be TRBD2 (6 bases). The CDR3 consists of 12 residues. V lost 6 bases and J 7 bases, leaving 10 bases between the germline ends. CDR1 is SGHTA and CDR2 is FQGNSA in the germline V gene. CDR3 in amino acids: CASRAGLNEQFF. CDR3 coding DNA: TGTGCCAGCAGAGCGGGTTTGAATGAGCAGTTCTTC.

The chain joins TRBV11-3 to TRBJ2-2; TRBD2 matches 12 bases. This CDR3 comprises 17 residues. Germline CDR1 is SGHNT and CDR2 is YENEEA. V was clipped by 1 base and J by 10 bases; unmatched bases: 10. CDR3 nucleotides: TGTGCCAGCAGCTTAGGCCAAACTAGCGGGGGGCCCGAGGAGCTGTTTTTT. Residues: CASSLGQTSGGPEELFF. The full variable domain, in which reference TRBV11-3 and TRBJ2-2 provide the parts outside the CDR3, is EAGVVQSPRYKIIEKKQPVAFWCNPISGHNTLYWYLQNLGQGPELLIRYENEEAVDDSQLPKDRFSAERLKGVDSTLKIQPAELGDSAVYLCASSLGQTSGGPEELFFGEGSRLTVL.

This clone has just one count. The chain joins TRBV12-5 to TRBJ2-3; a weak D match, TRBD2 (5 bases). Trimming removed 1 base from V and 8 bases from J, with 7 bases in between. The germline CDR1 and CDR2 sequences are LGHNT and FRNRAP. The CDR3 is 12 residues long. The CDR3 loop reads CASGLERGTQYF. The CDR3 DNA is TGTGCTAGTGGTTTGGAACGGGGTACGCAGTATTTT.

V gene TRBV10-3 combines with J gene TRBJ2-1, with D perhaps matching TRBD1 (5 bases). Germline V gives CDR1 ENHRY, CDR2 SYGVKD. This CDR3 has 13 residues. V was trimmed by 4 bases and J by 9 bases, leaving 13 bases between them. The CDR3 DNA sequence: TGTGCCATCAGTGGGGGCATCCGAGCTGAGCAGTTCTTC. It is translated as CAISGGIRAEQFF.

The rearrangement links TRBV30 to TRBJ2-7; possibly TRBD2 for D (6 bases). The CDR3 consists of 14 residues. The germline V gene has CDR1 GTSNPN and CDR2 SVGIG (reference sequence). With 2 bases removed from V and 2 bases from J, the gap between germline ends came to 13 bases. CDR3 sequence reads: CAWSYLARAYEQYF. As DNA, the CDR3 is TGTGCCTGGAGTTACCTAGCGCGAGCCTACGAGCAGTACTTC.

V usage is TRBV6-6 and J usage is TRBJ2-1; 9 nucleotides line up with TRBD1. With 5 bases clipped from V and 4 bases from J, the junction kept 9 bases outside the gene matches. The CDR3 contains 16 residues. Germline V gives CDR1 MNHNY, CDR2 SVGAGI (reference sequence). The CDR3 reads CASSLTGGAAYNEQFF. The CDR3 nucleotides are TGTGCCAGCAGTCTCACAGGGGGCGCGGCTTACAATGAGCAGTTCTTC.

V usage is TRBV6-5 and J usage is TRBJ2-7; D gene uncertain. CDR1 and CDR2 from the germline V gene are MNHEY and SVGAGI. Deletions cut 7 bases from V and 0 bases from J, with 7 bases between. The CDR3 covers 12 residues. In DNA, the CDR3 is TGTGCCAGCAAAAGCTTCTCCTACGAGCAGTACTTC. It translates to CASKSFSYEQYF.

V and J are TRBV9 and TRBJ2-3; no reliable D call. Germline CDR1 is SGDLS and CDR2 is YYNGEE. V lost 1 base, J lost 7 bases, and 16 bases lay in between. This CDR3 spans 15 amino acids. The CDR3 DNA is TGTGCCAGCAGCGTACGAGCGAATCGGCCTAATACGCAGTATTTT. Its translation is CASSVRANRPNTQYF.

The CDR3 sequence: CASQSIAVSYNEQFF. The CDR3 DNA follows: TGTGCCAGCCAATCGATAGCGGTCTCCTACAATGAGCAGTTCTTC. V and J are TRBV5-5 and TRBJ2-1, with a tentative D call TRBD2 (6 bases). Trimming pared 7 bases from V and 0 bases from J, leaving 14 bases between. This CDR3 is 15 amino acids long. CDR1 is SGHKS, CDR2 YYEKEE, per germline (reference sequence).

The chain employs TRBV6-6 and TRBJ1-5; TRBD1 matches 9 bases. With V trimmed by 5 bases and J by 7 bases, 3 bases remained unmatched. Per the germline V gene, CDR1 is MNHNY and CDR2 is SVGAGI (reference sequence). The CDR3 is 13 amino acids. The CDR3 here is CASSGQGIQPQHF. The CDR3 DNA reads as TGTGCCAGCAGTGGACAGGGGATACAGCCCCAGCATTTT.

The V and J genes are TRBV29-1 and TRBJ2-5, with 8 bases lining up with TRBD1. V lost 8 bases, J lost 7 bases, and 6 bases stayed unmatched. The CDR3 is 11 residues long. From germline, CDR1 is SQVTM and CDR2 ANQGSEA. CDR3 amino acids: CSTRQGRTQYF. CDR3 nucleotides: TGCAGCACTCGACAGGGGAGGACCCAGTACTTC. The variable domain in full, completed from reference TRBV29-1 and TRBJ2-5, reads SAVISQKPSRDICQRGTSLTIQCQVDSQVTMMFWYRQQPGQSLTLIATANQGSEATYESGFVIDKFPISRPNLTFSTLTVSNMSPEDSSIYLCSTRQGRTQYFGPGTRLLVL.

Written as DNA, the CDR3 is TGTGCCTGGAGTGGAACGGGGTCATACTCTGGAAACACCATATATTTT. Residues: CAWSGTGSYSGNTIYF. The genes are TRBV30 and TRBJ1-3; no reliable D call. The CDR3 contains 16 residues. V was pared by 1 base and J by 0 bases, with 13 bases between. The germline CDR1 and CDR2 sequences are GTSNPN and SVGIG (reference sequence).

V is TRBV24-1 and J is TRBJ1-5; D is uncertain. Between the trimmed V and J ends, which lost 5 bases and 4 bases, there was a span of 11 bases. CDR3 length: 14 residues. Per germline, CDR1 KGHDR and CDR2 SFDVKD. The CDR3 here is CATSAAQANQPQHF. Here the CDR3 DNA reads TGTGCCACCAGTGCCGCCCAGGCTAATCAGCCCCAGCATTTT.

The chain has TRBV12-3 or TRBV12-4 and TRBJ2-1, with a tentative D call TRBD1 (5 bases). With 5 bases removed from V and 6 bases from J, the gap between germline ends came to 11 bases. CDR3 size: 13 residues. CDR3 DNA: TGTGCCAGCAGTGGACAAAATTTCAATGAGCAGTTCTTC. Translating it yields CASSGQNFNEQFF.

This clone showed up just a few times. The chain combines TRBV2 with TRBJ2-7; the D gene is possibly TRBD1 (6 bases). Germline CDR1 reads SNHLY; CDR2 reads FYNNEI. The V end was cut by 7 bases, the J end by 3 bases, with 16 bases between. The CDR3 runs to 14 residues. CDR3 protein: CASTMQTGFYEQYF. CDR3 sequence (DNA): TGTGCCAGCACCATGCAGACAGGTTTCTACGAGCAGTACTTC.

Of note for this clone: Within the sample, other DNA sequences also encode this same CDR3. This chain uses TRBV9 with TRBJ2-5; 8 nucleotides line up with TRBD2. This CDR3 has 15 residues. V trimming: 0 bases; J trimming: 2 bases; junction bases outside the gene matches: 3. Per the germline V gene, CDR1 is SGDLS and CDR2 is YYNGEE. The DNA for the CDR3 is TGTGCCAGCAGCGTAGCTAGCGGGTATCAAGAGACCCAGTACTTC. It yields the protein CASSVASGYQETQYF.